The rows below give T cell receptor beta chains drawn from one sample of a study of technical replicates of blood from a handful of donors. Only in-frame clones appear in the TCRdb table, and some are missing; sequencing was by immunoSEQ multiplex PCR. The sample includes approximately 13,000 clones, roughly 80% of them seen just once. Specimen: PBMCs. These receptors originate from a human donor in good health. The CDR3 runs from the conserved cysteine through the conserved F or W. Each record gives: clone size, D gene, V gene, J gene, CDR3 DNA, CDR3 protein. The D gene is left open where the match is weak. The listing skips clone size in some rows; elsewhere it reads once, few, many or a size class.

clone_size: -
d_call: -
v_call: TRBV9
j_call: TRBJ1-3
cdr3_nt: TGTGCCAGCAGCGTAGTGGCAGGGGTTCCCAGCTCTGGAAACACCATATATTTT
cdr3_aa: CASSVVAGVPSSGNTIYF

clone_size: once
d_call: -
v_call: TRBV10-3
j_call: TRBJ1-2
cdr3_nt: TGTGCCATCAGTGACAGCTATGGCTACACCTTC
cdr3_aa: CAISDSYGYTF

clone_size: -
d_call: TRBD2
v_call: TRBV7-6
j_call: TRBJ2-7
cdr3_nt: TGTGCCAGCAGCCAGAATAGCGGGAGCGCATCCTACGAGCAGTACTTC
cdr3_aa: CASSQNSGSASYEQYF

clone_size: few
d_call: -
v_call: TRBV5-1
j_call: TRBJ1-1
cdr3_nt: TGCGCCAGCAGCTCGTTCCAGAGCCGCGCGGGGGGAGCTTTCTTT
cdr3_aa: CASSSFQSRAGGAFF

clone_size: -
d_call: TRBD2
v_call: TRBV6-1
j_call: TRBJ2-7
cdr3_nt: TGTGCCAGCAGTGAAGAAGGGACTAGCTACGAGCAGTACTTC
cdr3_aa: CASSEEGTSYEQYF

clone_size: -
d_call: -
v_call: TRBV5-1
j_call: TRBJ2-2
cdr3_nt: TGCGCCAGCAGCTTGGCCGCGGCCCCCCGCACCGGGGAGCTGTTTTTT
cdr3_aa: CASSLAAAPRTGELFF

clone_size: -
d_call: -
v_call: TRBV7-9
j_call: TRBJ2-7
cdr3_nt: TGTGCCAGCAGCCTAACTGGCTACGAGCAGTACTTC
cdr3_aa: CASSLTGYEQYF

clone_size: -
d_call: -
v_call: TRBV5-1
j_call: TRBJ2-1
cdr3_nt: TGCGCCAGCAGCGCGGACAGAAATGAGCAGTTCTTC
cdr3_aa: CASSADRNEQFF

clone_size: medium-sized
d_call: TRBD2
v_call: TRBV27
j_call: TRBJ2-3
cdr3_nt: TGTGCCAGCAGTCCCTCAGGAGCGGGATGGATCATAGATACGCAGTATTTT
cdr3_aa: CASSPSGAGWIIDTQYF

clone_size: -
d_call: TRBD1
v_call: TRBV6-1
j_call: TRBJ2-3
cdr3_nt: TGTGCCAGCACCCCGCGGGCAGGGGGCGATACGCAGTATTTT
cdr3_aa: CASTPRAGGDTQYF

clone_size: -
d_call: TRBD1
v_call: TRBV6-1
j_call: TRBJ2-7
cdr3_nt: TGTGCCAGCAGTGAAGGGACAGGGGGCTCCTACGAGCAGTACTTC
cdr3_aa: CASSEGTGGSYEQYF

clone_size: once
d_call: TRBD2
v_call: TRBV5-8
j_call: TRBJ2-1
cdr3_nt: TGTGCCAGCAGCTTCTACGGGACTAGCCATCAATTCAATGAGCAGTTCTTC
cdr3_aa: CASSFYGTSHQFNEQFF

clone_size: -
d_call: -
v_call: TRBV7-6
j_call: TRBJ2-2
cdr3_nt: TGTGCCAGCAGCAAGACAGCCGCGAACACCGGGGAGCTGTTTTTT
cdr3_aa: CASSKTAANTGELFF

clone_size: -
d_call: TRBD1
v_call: TRBV6-1
j_call: TRBJ2-3
cdr3_nt: TGTGCCAGCACCGACAGGGGTTGGGCAGATACGCAGTATTTT
cdr3_aa: CASTDRGWADTQYF

clone_size: -
d_call: TRBD1
v_call: TRBV5-1
j_call: TRBJ2-7
cdr3_nt: TGCGCCAGCAGCTCACAGGGGAACGAGCAGTACTTC
cdr3_aa: CASSSQGNEQYF

clone_size: -
d_call: -
v_call: TRBV5-1
j_call: TRBJ2-3
cdr3_nt: TGCGCCAGCAGCGACGACACGATCACAGATACGCAGTATTTT
cdr3_aa: CASSDDTITDTQYF

clone_size: -
d_call: TRBD1
v_call: TRBV7-8
j_call: TRBJ2-7
cdr3_nt: TGTGCCAGCAGTCAGACAGGGACCGCCTACGAGCAGTACTTC
cdr3_aa: CASSQTGTAYEQYF

clone_size: -
d_call: TRBD2
v_call: TRBV5-1
j_call: TRBJ2-2
cdr3_nt: TGCGCCAGCAGCTTGGATCCTAGCGGGAGGGCCTACACCGGGGAGCTGTTTTTT
cdr3_aa: CASSLDPSGRAYTGELFF

clone_size: -
d_call: TRBD2
v_call: TRBV11-2
j_call: TRBJ2-1
cdr3_nt: TGTGCCAGCTCCCTTTATTTAGCGGGAGGGCCGTACAATGAGCAGTTCTTC
cdr3_aa: CASSLYLAGGPYNEQFF

clone_size: -
d_call: -
v_call: TRBV6-5
j_call: TRBJ2-2
cdr3_nt: TGTGCCAGCAGGGAGTACACCGGGGAGCTGTTTTTT
cdr3_aa: CASREYTGELFF

clone_size: -
d_call: TRBD1
v_call: TRBV5-1
j_call: TRBJ2-3
cdr3_nt: TGCGCCAGCAGCTCGGGACAGGAGGGGACAGATACGCAGTATTTT
cdr3_aa: CASSSGQEGTDTQYF